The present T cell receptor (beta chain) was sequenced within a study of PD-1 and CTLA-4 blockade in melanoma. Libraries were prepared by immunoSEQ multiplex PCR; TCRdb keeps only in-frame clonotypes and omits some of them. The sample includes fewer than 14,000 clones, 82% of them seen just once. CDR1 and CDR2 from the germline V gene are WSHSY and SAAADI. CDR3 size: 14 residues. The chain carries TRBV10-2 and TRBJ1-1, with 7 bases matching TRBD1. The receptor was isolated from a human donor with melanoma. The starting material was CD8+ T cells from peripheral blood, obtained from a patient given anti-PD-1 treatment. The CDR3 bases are TGCGCTACAGGGGAGAGTAGTTTAAGGGTCGAAGCTTTCTTT. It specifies CATGESSLRVEAFF.